This T cell receptor beta chain emerged from a study of shared clonotypes between healthy human individuals. Points from the study as a whole: The rarefaction results pointed to incomplete sorted-subset sequencing despite large depth. Generation probabilities were higher for clonotypes shared across all four sorted-subset donors than for unshared ones. Roughly 5.3% of naive CD4 clonotypes were common to a few donors.

Germline CDR1 and CDR2: LNHDA and SQIVND (reference sequence). Trimming stripped 7 bases from V and 5 bases from J, with 12 bases between. This CDR3 comprises 13 residues. In the case of this clone: No antigen is known for it.

Per sorted-subset replicate PCR, input was 150 to 250 ng DNA, representing some 30,000 T cell genomes. Only in-frame clones appear in the TCRdb table, and some are missing; sequencing was by immunoSEQ multiplex PCR. The table records about 2.4 million clones, more than 80% of them present only once. Sequencing was performed on naive CD4+ T cells sorted from blood. Subset: CD45RA+ positively selected. V gene TRBV19 combines with J gene TRBJ2-1, with a tentative D call TRBD2 (5 bases). This clonotype originated in a man between 18 and 35 years old in good health. The chain's CDR3 is CASNRGANNEQFF. DNA for the CDR3: TGTGCCAGTAATCGGGGTGCAAACAATGAGCAGTTCTTC.